This passage covers 22 T cell receptor beta chains from one sample sequenced in a study of cytomegalovirus exposure and HLA in healthy donors. The PCR contained 60 Vbeta and 13 Jbeta primers. This table comes from immunoSEQ multiplex PCR, and its TCRdb copy is limited to in-frame clones, with some not included. The repertoire consists of 90,000 to 120,000 clones, with approximately 80% occurring once and the leading ten covering more than 3.5%. Sequenced: PBMCs. These receptors originate from a female donor in good health and CMV-seropositive.

V is TRBV4-3 and J is TRBJ2-3; 10 nucleotides align to TRBD2. CDR1 is LGHNA, CDR2 YSLEER, per germline. After removal of 0 bases from V and 2 bases from J, the junction contained 8 bases not matched to a gene. The CDR3 has 18 amino acids. CDR3 in DNA: TGCGCCAGCAGCCAAGATTATCCCAGCGGGGGGGCCACAGATACGCAGTATTTT. Residues: CASSQDYPSGGATDTQYF.

The rearrangement links TRBV6-5 to TRBJ1-2; 8 positions match TRBD1. This CDR3 is built from 14 residues. Unmatched junction bases numbered 6, after V lost 4 bases and J lost 5 bases. Germline-derived CDR1 and CDR2 are MNHEY and SVGAGI. Here the CDR3 reads CASSSSGGGYGYTF. The CDR3 nucleotides read TGTGCCAGCAGTTCCTCAGGGGGCGGGTATGGCTACACCTTC.

The chain employs TRBV28 and TRBJ1-1, with D possibly matching TRBD1 (5 bases). The germline V and J ends were trimmed by 5 bases and 13 bases, with 23 bases remaining between them. Germline CDR1 reads MDHEN; CDR2 reads SYDVKM. The length of the CDR3 is 14 residues. The CDR3 DNA follows: TGTGCCAGCAGTCGCCGAACCGATGTCTCCCAGGGTTTCTTT. It yields the protein CASSRRTDVSQGFF.

The chain combines TRBV30 with TRBJ1-5, with D maybe TRBD1 (5 bases). Germline CDR1 is GTSNPN and CDR2 is SVGIG (reference sequence). This CDR3 contains 15 residues. The V gene lost 2 bases and the J gene lost 2 bases, with 13 bases spanning the gap. CDR3 coding DNA: TGTGCCTGGAGTAGGGGATCCAATGGCAATCAGCCCCAGCATTTT. This encodes CAWSRGSNGNQPQHF.

The chain employs TRBV6-5 and TRBJ1-2; TRBD1 matches 12 bases. The length of the CDR3 is 13 residues. The V gene end was trimmed by 6 bases and the J gene end by 8 bases; junction bases not matched to a gene: 4. Germline V gene sequence: CDR1 MNHEY, CDR2 SVGAGI. The CDR3 coding sequence is TGTGCCAGCAGGGCCGGGACAGGGGGCGGCTACACCTTC. Encoded protein: CASRAGTGGGYTF.

V and J are TRBV18 and TRBJ2-7, with TRBD1 matching 11 bases. V shed 5 bases and J 2 bases; nucleotides not matched to a gene: 5. The CDR3 is made up of 15 amino acids. Germline CDR1 and CDR2: KGHSH and LQKENI. The CDR3 region is CASSSGQGATYEQYF. The CDR3, as DNA: TGTGCCAGCTCAAGCGGACAGGGGGCCACCTACGAGCAGTACTTC.

The V call is TRBV5-4, the J call TRBJ1-2; no clear D gene. Germline values: CDR1 SGHNT, CDR2 YYREEE (reference sequence). Trimming removed 4 bases from V and 3 bases from J, with 10 bases in between. The CDR3 spans 13 residues. In DNA form, the CDR3 reads TGTGCCAGCAGCATTGCGGGGTACTATGGCTACACCTTC. Residues: CASSIAGYYGYTF.

The chain employs TRBV5-1 and TRBJ2-7; 10 bases fit TRBD1. With V trimmed by 3 bases and J by 4 bases, 4 bases remained unmatched. This CDR3 comprises 14 residues. The germline gives CDR1 SGHRS, CDR2 YFSETQ. CDR3 sequence reads: CASSWRGQGYEQYF. DNA for the CDR3: TGCGCCAGCAGCTGGCGGGGACAGGGGTACGAGCAGTACTTC.

The chain couples TRBV11-2 to TRBJ2-7, with a weak D call TRBD2 (5 bases). Germline CDR1 and CDR2: SGHAT and FQNNGV. The CDR3 spans 15 residues. Trimming left V 5 bases short and J 8 bases short, with 22 bases between. This CDR3 is CASSGVRTEVRQQYF. DNA for the CDR3: TGTGCCAGCAGCGGGGTAAGGACGGAGGTTCGCCAGCAGTACTTC.

This chain uses TRBV4-1 with TRBJ2-5; D might be TRBD1 (5 bases). Germline V gene data show CDR1 as MGHRA and CDR2 as YSYEKL. There are 15 residues in the CDR3. V was cut by 0 bases and J by 4 bases, with 12 bases left in between. The DNA for the CDR3 is TGCGCCAGCAGCCAAGATCCGGGCAGGGTAGAGACCCAGTACTTC. It encodes CASSQDPGRVETQYF.

The V gene is TRBV11-2, the J gene TRBJ1-3; TRBD1 matches 8 bases. In germline, CDR1 is SGHAT, CDR2 FQNNGV. The CDR3 covers 14 residues. With 1 base clipped from V and 7 bases from J, the junction kept 3 bases outside the gene matches. The DNA of the CDR3 is TGTGCCAGCAGCTTAGCAGGGGGCGTCAACACCATATATTTT. This codes for CASSLAGGVNTIYF.

This clone was picked up one time. This sample also contains other DNA sequences that code for the same CDR3. The chain is built from TRBV2 and TRBJ2-7; D remains unclear. The germline V and J ends were trimmed by 4 bases and 3 bases, with 4 bases remaining between them. The germline gives CDR1 SNHLY, CDR2 FYNNEI. The CDR3 runs to 11 residues. CDR3 protein: CASSALYEQYF. CDR3 bases: TGTGCCAGCAGTGCTCTCTACGAGCAGTACTTC.

This clone was found once. The rearrangement joins TRBV11-2 to TRBJ2-1; D is unresolved. Germline V lookup: CDR1 SGHAT, CDR2 FQNNGV. The ends were cut back, 5 bases at V and 8 bases at J, with 10 bases in the middle. The CDR3 totals 12 residues. This CDR3 reads CASSPVVYEQFF. Here the CDR3 DNA reads TGTGCCAGCAGCCCGGTGGTGTATGAGCAGTTCTTC.

The chain is built from TRBV30 and TRBJ1-3, with D possibly being TRBD1 (6 bases). V lost 2 bases to trimming and J lost 4 bases, with 12 bases between them. There are 14 residues in the CDR3. CDR1 and CDR2 (germline): GTSNPN, SVGIG (reference sequence). The CDR3 bases are TGTGCCTGGAGTATCTGGACAGAGGGAAACACCATATATTTT. Translated, it gives CAWSIWTEGNTIYF.

The V call is TRBV5-1, the J call TRBJ1-2; D might be TRBD1 (6 bases). V was pared by 0 bases and J by 6 bases, with 12 bases between. This CDR3 is built from 14 residues. CDR1 SGHRS and CDR2 YFSETQ come from the germline V gene. The CDR3 region is CASSLEVPGDGYTF. CDR3 nucleotide sequence: TGCGCCAGCAGCTTGGAAGTGCCAGGGGATGGCTACACCTTC.

This chain connects TRBV6-6 to TRBJ2-7, with 7 bases matching TRBD2. This CDR3 contains 16 residues. After removal of 2 bases from V and 2 bases from J, the junction contained 9 bases not matched to a gene. Per the germline V gene, CDR1 is MNHNY and CDR2 is SVGAGI (reference sequence). The CDR3 nucleotides read TGTGCCAGCAGTTACGCCCGGCGGGGAGGGACCTACGAGCAGTACTTC. Amino acid sequence: CASSYARRGGTYEQYF.

Remarks on this clone: A read error may produce the germline difference seen at one junction end. This chain links TRBV7-9 with TRBJ2-2, with a tentative D call TRBD2 (7 bases). The germline gives CDR1 SEHNR, CDR2 FQNEAQ (reference sequence). The CDR3 covers 16 residues. The CDR3 nucleotides are TGTTCCAGCAGCTTACGACGGGGGGCGTGGACCGGGGAGCTGTTTTTT. This sequence encodes CSSSLRRGAWTGELFF.

This clone was detected a few times. The rearrangement joins TRBV25-1 to TRBJ2-2; 7 bases are shared with TRBD2. From germline, CDR1 is MGHDK and CDR2 SYGVNS. This CDR3 comprises 14 residues. V lost 5 bases and J lost 5; bases outside the gene matches: 5. The CDR3: CASSSLGGTGELFF. CDR3 bases: TGTGCCAGCAGTTCCCTGGGGGGGACCGGGGAGCTGTTTTTT.

This chain links TRBV9 with TRBJ2-6; D gene ambiguous. Germline CDR1 and CDR2: SGDLS and YYNGEE. The ends were cut back, 6 bases at V and 0 bases at J, with 10 bases in the middle. The CDR3 sequence is 15 residues long. This CDR3 reads CASIPVLSGANVLTF. The CDR3 DNA follows: TGTGCCAGCATCCCGGTCCTCTCTGGGGCCAACGTCCTGACTTTC.

This clone has more than one count but fewer than ten. The gene calls are TRBV6-1 and TRBJ2-2; D is possibly TRBD1 (5 bases). The CDR3 is 14 residues long. The V gene lost 7 bases and the J gene lost 1 base, with 10 bases spanning the gap. The germline V gene has CDR1 MNHNS and CDR2 SASEGT. In DNA, the CDR3 is TGTGCCAGCATTAGGACACAGAACACCGGGGAGCTGTTTTTT. It encodes CASIRTQNTGELFF.

V gene TRBV4-1 combines with J gene TRBJ1-1, with TRBD1 as a possible D gene (6 bases). CDR3 size: 15 residues. Germline assignment: CDR1 MGHRA and CDR2 YSYEKL. V was trimmed by 4 bases and J by 2 bases, leaving 14 bases between them. The CDR3 is CASSPRGGQNTEAFF. CDR3 DNA sequence: TGCGCCAGCAGCCCCCGGGGGGGACAAAACACTGAAGCTTTCTTT.

By its share, this clone is large. The chain joins TRBV5-1 to TRBJ2-7; 11 bases fit TRBD1. CDR1 is SGHRS and CDR2 is YFSETQ in the germline V gene. CDR3 length equals 15 residues. V shed 4 bases and J 5 bases; nucleotides not matched to a gene: 8. The CDR3: CASSESGTGGDEQYF. The CDR3 DNA follows: TGCGCCAGCAGCGAAAGCGGGACAGGGGGGGACGAGCAGTACTTC.